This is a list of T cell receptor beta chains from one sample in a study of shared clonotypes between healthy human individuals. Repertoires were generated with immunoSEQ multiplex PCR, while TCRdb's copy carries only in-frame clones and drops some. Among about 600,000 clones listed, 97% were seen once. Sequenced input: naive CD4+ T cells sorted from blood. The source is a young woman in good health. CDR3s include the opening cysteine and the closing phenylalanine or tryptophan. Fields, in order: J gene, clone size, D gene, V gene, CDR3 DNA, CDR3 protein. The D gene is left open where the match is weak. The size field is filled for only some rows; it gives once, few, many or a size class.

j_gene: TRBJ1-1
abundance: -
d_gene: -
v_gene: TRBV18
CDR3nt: TGTGCCAGCTCACCACAGGAGAGGGCTGAAGCTTTCTTT
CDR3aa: CASSPQERAEAFF

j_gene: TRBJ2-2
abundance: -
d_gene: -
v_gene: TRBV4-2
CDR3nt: TGTGCCAGCAGCCCAAGTAATGTAGAGGAGAACACCGGGGAGCTGTTTTTT
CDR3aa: CASSPSNVEENTGELFF

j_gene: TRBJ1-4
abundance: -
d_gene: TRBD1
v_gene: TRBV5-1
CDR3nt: TGCGCCAGCAGCAATGGACAGGGGGCAGAAAAACTGTTTTTT
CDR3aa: CASSNGQGAEKLFF

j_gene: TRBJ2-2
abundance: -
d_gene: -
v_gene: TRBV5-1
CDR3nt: TGCGCCAGCAGCTTCGGTGTCTCCGGGGAGCTGTTTTTT
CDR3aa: CASSFGVSGELFF

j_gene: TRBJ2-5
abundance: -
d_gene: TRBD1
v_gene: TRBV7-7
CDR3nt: TGTGCCAGCAGCAAAACAGGGGGCACCCAGTACTTC
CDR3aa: CASSKTGGTQYF

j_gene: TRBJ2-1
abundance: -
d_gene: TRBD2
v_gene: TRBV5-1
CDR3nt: TGCGCCAGCAGCTTGGCGGCTAGCGGGGCCAATGAGCAGTTCTTC
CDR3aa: CASSLAASGANEQFF

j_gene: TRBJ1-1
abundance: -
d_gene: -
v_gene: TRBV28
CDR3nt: TGTGCCAGCAGTACCCCGGGACAGAACACTGAAGCTTTCTTT
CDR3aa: CASSTPGQNTEAFF

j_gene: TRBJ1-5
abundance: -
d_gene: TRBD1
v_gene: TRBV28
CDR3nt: TGTGCCAGCAGCAGAACAGGGGGCCGGCAGCCCCAGCATTTT
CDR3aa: CASSRTGGRQPQHF

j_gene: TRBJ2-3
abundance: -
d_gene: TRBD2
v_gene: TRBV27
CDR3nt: TGTGCCAGCAGTTTTATGGGGGGGTATACGCAGTATTTT
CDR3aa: CASSFMGGYTQYF

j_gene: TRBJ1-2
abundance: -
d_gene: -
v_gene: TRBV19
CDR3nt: TGTGCCAGTAGTATCGAGCAGGGCTACCTCTATGGCTACACCTTC
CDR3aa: CASSIEQGYLYGYTF

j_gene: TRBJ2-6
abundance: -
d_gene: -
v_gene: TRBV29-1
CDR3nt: TGCAGCGTTGATAGGCTCTCTGGGGCCAACGTCCTGACTTTC
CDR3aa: CSVDRLSGANVLTF

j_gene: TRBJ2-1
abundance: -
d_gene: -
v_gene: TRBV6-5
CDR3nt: TGTGCCAGCACCCAACGGGGTTCCTACAATGAGCAGTTCTTC
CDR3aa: CASTQRGSYNEQFF

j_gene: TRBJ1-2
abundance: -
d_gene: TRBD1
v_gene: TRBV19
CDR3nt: TGTGCCACCAACCAAGGTCAGGGGGCGCGTGGCTACACCTTC
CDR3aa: CATNQGQGARGYTF

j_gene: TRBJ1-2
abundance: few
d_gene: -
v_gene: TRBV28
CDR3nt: TGTGCCAGCAGCCTCCCAGGTGATGGCTACACCTTC
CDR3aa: CASSLPGDGYTF

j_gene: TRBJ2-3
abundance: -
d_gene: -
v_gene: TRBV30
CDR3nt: TGTGCCTGGAGTGTTCCTCGGGGGGACAGCTACAGCACAGATACGCAGTATTTT
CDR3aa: CAWSVPRGDSYSTDTQYF

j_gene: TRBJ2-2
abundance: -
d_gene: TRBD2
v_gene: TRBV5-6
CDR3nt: TGTGCCAGCAGCTTGGTGGTGGTCTCAGCGGGAGGGCCGGCCGGGGAGCTGTTTTTT
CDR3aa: CASSLVVVSAGGPAGELFF

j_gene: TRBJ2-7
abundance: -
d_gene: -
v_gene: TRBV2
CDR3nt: TGTGCCAGCAGTGAATTCGCGGGGAGCTCCTACGAGCAGTACTTC
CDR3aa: CASSEFAGSSYEQYF

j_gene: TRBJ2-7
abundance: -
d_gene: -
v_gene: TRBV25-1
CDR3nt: TGTGCCAGCAGCCGGGACGTCCCCTACGAGCAGTACTTC
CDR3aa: CASSRDVPYEQYF

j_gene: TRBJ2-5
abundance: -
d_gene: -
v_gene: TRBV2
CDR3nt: TGTGCCAGCAAAGCGAGGAATGGAGAGACCCAGTACTTC
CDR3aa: CASKARNGETQYF

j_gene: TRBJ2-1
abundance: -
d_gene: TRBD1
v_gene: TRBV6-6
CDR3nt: TGTGCCAGCCTCTCGTCGGGACAGGGTTTCAATGAGCAGTTCTTC
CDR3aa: CASLSSGQGFNEQFF

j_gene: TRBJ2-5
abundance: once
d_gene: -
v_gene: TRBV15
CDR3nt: TGTGCCACCAGCATCTCCGGGACAATACAGCAAGAGACCCAGTACTTC
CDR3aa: CATSISGTIQQETQYF

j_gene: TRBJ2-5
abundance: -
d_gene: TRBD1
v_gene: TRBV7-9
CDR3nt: TGTGCCAGCAGCTTAGGAGGGACAGGGGCCCAAGAGACCCAGTACTTC
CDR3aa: CASSLGGTGAQETQYF

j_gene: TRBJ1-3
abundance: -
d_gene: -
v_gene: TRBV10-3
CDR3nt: TGTGCCCTGAAGGGGGGGGGACTTGGAAACACCATATATTTT
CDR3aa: CALKGGGLGNTIYF

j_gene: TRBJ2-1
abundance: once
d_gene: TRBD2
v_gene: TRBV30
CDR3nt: TGTGCCTGGAGTGTGGGAGCGGGATCCTACAATGAGCAGTTCTTC
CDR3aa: CAWSVGAGSYNEQFF

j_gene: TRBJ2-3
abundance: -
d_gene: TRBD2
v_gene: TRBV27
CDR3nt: TGTGCCAGCAGTTTAAGGACTAGCGTAAGGACAGATACGCAGTATTTT
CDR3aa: CASSLRTSVRTDTQYF

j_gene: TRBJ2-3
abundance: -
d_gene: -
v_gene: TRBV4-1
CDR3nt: TGCGCCAGCAGCCAGAGGTTCCGAGGGGGCACAGATACGCAGTATTTT
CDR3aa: CASSQRFRGGTDTQYF

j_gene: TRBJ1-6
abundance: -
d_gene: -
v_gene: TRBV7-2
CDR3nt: TGTGCCAGCAGCCCCGGACGGCCTAATTCACCCCTCCACTTT
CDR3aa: CASSPGRPNSPLHF

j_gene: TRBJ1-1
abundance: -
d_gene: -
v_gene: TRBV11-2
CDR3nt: TGTGCCAGCAGAAGCGGGAGACAGAAGGGGTTAGGTTTCTTT
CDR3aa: CASRSGRQKGLGFF

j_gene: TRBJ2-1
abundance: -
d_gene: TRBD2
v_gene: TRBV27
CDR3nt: TGTGCCAGCAGCCGAGCCGGGACTAGCGGGAGGGGGCATGAGCAGTTCTTC
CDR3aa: CASSRAGTSGRGHEQFF

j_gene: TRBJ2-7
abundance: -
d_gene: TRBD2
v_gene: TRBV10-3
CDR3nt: TGTGCCATCAGCTCCGGGACTAGCGGGTCTCGGCAGTACTTC
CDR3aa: CAISSGTSGSRQYF

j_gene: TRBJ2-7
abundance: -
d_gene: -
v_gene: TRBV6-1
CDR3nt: TGTGCCAGCACCCCCCAATGGCAAGCGGTCGAGCAGTACTTC
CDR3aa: CASTPQWQAVEQYF

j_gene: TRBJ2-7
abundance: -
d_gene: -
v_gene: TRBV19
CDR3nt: TGTGCCAGTAGTATAGATCTTAATGAAATCTACGAGCAGTACTTC
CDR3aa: CASSIDLNEIYEQYF